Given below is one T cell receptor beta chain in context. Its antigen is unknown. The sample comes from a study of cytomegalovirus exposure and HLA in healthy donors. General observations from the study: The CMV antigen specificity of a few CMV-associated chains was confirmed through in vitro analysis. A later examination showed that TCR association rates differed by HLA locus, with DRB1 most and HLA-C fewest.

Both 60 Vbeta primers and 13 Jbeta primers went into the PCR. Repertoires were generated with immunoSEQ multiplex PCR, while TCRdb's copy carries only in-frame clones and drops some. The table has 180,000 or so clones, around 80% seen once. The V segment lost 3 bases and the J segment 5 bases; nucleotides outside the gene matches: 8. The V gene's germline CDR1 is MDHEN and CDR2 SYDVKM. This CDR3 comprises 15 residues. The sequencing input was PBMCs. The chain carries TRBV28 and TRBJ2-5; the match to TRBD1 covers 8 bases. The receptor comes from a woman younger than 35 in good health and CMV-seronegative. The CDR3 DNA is TGTGCCAGCAGTTTGGTAGGACAGGGTAGCGAGACCCAGTACTTC. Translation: CASSLVGQGSETQYF.